The 30 T cell receptor beta chains given below trace back to one sample, sequenced in a study of regulatory T cells in long-lasting Graves disease. According to the study, TCR beta libraries were built with iRepertoire HTBI primers and CDR3-region Arm-PCR. TCRdb re-called the multiplex PCR reads through MiXCR, storing one row per CDR3 protein. The table shows a few hundred thousand distinct CDR3 sequences, with under 20% occurring only once. Time point described: newly diagnosed GD, antithyroid drugs for less than 3 months. PBMC-derived RNA was used for the TCR library. These records were also assigned to another study, of T cells in Graves' hyperthyroidism and ophthalmopathy.

The input for sequencing was peripheral blood mononuclear cells (PBMCs), taken at new diagnosis, from a patient treated with antithyroid drugs. The receptors here all came from a woman aged 25 to 39 with Graves disease.

At least ten counts were recorded for this clonotype. The V and J genes are TRBV20-1 and TRBJ1-5; 7 bases match TRBD1. The germline V gene has CDR1 DFQATT and CDR2 SNEGSKA (reference sequence). There are 15 residues in the CDR3. V lost 2 bases, J lost 5 bases, and 9 bases stayed unmatched. CDR3 DNA: TGCAGTGCTAGACGTTATGACAGGGCTGATCAGCCCCAGCATTTT. This translates into CSARRYDRADQPQHF.

The rearrangement uses TRBV11-2 and TRBJ2-7; the D gene is possibly TRBD2 (5 bases). The CDR3 spans 17 residues. Germline V lookup: CDR1 SGHAT, CDR2 FQNNGV. The V and J ends lost 0 bases and 0 bases respectively, with 15 bases between them. The CDR3 loop is CASSLEGARSSSYEQYF. In DNA, the CDR3 is TGTGCCAGCAGCTTAGAGGGAGCCAGGTCTAGCTCCTACGAGCAGTACTTC.

This clonotype occurred many times. The chain employs TRBV11-1 and TRBJ2-3, with 8 positions matching TRBD2. In germline, CDR1 is SGHAT, CDR2 FQDESV (reference sequence). V gave up 2 bases and J gave up 3 bases; unmatched junction bases: 10. The length of the CDR3 is 17 residues. CDR3 DNA sequence: TGTGCCAGCAGCTTAAGAGCGGCGGGGGGATGGACAGATACGCAGTATTTT. It encodes CASSLRAAGGWTDTQYF.

This clonotype was detected ten times or more. This chain joins TRBV6-1 and TRBJ1-2, with D possibly being TRBD1 (6 bases). V lost 6 bases and J lost 2, with 22 bases in between. The CDR3 runs 17 residues. CDR1 is MNHNS and CDR2 is SASEGT in the germline V gene. The CDR3 DNA is TGTGCCAGCAGCCGACGGGCGGGGGGGCTTACGAACTATGGCTACACCTTC. As protein: CASSRRAGGLTNYGYTF.

The sample holds many counts of this clonotype. The genes are TRBV20-1 and TRBJ1-6; a possible D gene is TRBD1 (5 bases). CDR3 length: 13 residues. Germline CDR1 reads DFQATT; CDR2 reads SNEGSKA (reference sequence). V gave up 0 bases and J gave up 9 bases, with 9 bases separating them. As DNA, the CDR3 is TGCAGTGCTAGAGATCAGGGTAGTTCACCCCTCCACTTT. It translates to CSARDQGSSPLHF.

This clonotype came up many times. The chain couples TRBV19 to TRBJ1-1; D unclear. This CDR3 has 15 residues. Trimming took 5 bases from V and 0 from J, leaving 13 bases between them. CDR1 and CDR2 from the germline V gene are LNHDA and SQIVND (reference sequence). This CDR3 is CASSASNLMNTEAFF. CDR3 sequence (DNA): TGTGCCAGTAGTGCTTCCAACCTCATGAACACTGAAGCTTTCTTT.

There are many counts of this clonotype. A read error may explain this, as a much larger clone is one base away. The CDR3 DNA sequence: TGTGCCAGCAGTGGAGGGGGGAAAGAGACCCAGTACTTC. Encoded protein: CASSGGGKETQYF. The chain uses TRBV2 and TRBJ2-5; D may match TRBD1 or TRBD2 (6 bases each). CDR1 is SNHLY, CDR2 FYNNEI, per germline. The germline V and J ends were trimmed by 4 bases and 3 bases, with 9 bases remaining between them. CDR3 size: 13 residues. The complete variable domain, with remaining parts taken from reference TRBV2 and TRBJ2-5, reads EPEVTQTPSHQVTQMGQEVILRCVPISNHLYFYWYRQILGQKVEFLVSFYNNEISEKSEIFDDQFSVERPDGSNFTLKIRSTKLEDSAMYFCASSGGGKETQYFGPGTRLLVL.

In its sample, this clonotype was seen many times. V is TRBV3-1 and J is TRBJ2-7, with D tentatively TRBD2 (6 bases). The CDR3 totals 14 residues. Germline values: CDR1 LGHDT, CDR2 YNNKEL (reference sequence). Deletions cut 6 bases from V and 4 bases from J, with 16 bases between. The CDR3 reads CASSLTRGLYEQYF. DNA for the CDR3: TGTGCCAGCAGTCTGACTAGGGGACTTTACGAGCAGTACTTC.

This clonotype was counted ten times or more. The chain combines TRBV9 with TRBJ2-5, with TRBD2 matching 9 bases. The germline gives CDR1 SGDLS, CDR2 YYNGEE. With 4 bases clipped from V and 1 base from J, the junction kept 5 bases outside the gene matches. The CDR3 contains 15 residues. Here the CDR3 reads CASSYSGGSQETQYF. The CDR3 DNA follows: TGTGCCAGCAGCTACAGCGGGGGGAGCCAAGAGACCCAGTACTTC. Drawing the rest from reference TRBV9 and TRBJ2-5, the complete variable domain is DSGVTQTPKHLITATGQRVTLRCSPRSGDLSVYWYQQSLDQGLQFLIQYYNGEERAKGNILERFSAQQFPDLHSELNLSSLELGDSALYFCASSYSGGSQETQYFGPGTRLLVL.

This clonotype was recorded a few times. A single base separates this from a much larger clone, so it may be a read error. The V and J genes are TRBV9 and TRBJ1-2; 9 nucleotides match TRBD1. Germline V gene sequence: CDR1 SGDLS, CDR2 YYNGEE. V lost 0 bases to trimming and J lost 4 bases; unmatched junction nucleotides: 10. This CDR3 spans 17 amino acids. The CDR3 sequence: CASSVDITGGLGYGYTF. DNA of the CDR3: TGTGCCAGCAGCGTAGACATAACAGGGGGCTTGGGCTATGGCTACACCTTC. The complete variable domain, with remaining parts taken from reference TRBV9 and TRBJ1-2, reads DSGVTQTPKHLITATGQRVTLRCSPRSGDLSVYWYQQSLDQGLQFLIQYYNGEERAKGNILERFSAQQFPDLHSELNLSSLELGDSALYFCASSVDITGGLGYGYTFGSGTRLTVV.

This clonotype was counted only a few times. The chain is built from TRBV14 and TRBJ2-7; 9 nucleotides line up with TRBD2. The CDR3 length is 17 residues. Germline V gene lookup returns CDR1 SGHDN and CDR2 FVKESK. V trimming: 1 base; J trimming: 4 bases; junction bases outside the gene matches: 11. For the CDR3, the DNA is TGTGCCAGCAGCCAAGGGCTTCCCCTTAGCGGGGGTTACGAGCAGTACTTC. As protein: CASSQGLPLSGGYEQYF.

This clonotype was recorded at least ten times. This sequence joins TRBV19 and TRBJ2-1, with 9 bases that match TRBD2. The CDR3 is 14 amino acids. Germline V CDR1 and CDR2: LNHDA, SQIVND (reference sequence). Unmatched junction bases numbered 4, after V lost 3 bases and J lost 7 bases. Written as DNA, the CDR3 is TGTGCCAGTAGTATGGTAGCGGGGGCGAATGAGCAGTTCTTC. Amino acid sequence: CASSMVAGANEQFF.

The sample holds many counts of this clonotype. CDR3 nucleotides: TGTGCCAGCAGGGTTACAGGGTACTCCGGCTACACCTTC. This translates into CASRVTGYSGYTF. This chain uses TRBV27 with TRBJ1-2; maybe TRBD1 (6 bases). CDR3 length equals 13 residues. V shed 6 bases and J shed 8 bases, with 16 bases lying between them. The germline gives CDR1 MNHEY, CDR2 SMNVEV (reference sequence).

About this clonotype: The CDR3 end shows no conserved phenylalanine or tryptophan, and so a read error is likely. The DNA for the CDR3 is TGTGCCAGCAGCCCACAGGGACGTTCTAATGAAGAACTGTTTTCT. It encodes CASSPQGRSNEELFS. This chain links TRBV9 with TRBJ1-4, with D perhaps matching TRBD1 (6 bases). Germline V gene data show CDR1 as SGDLS and CDR2 as YYNGEE. This CDR3 comprises 15 residues.

This clonotype has ten or more counts. The chain couples TRBV9 to TRBJ1-1, with D possibly matching TRBD1 (6 bases). The CDR3 has 15 amino acids. CDR1 is SGDLS, CDR2 YYNGEE, per germline. Deletions cut 0 bases from V and 0 bases from J, with 9 bases between. CDR3: CASSVGGTMNTEAFF. The CDR3 bases are TGTGCCAGCAGCGTAGGAGGGACAATGAACACTGAAGCTTTCTTT.

This clonotype was observed many times. The chain is built from TRBV5-1 and TRBJ1-2; D is undetermined. The CDR3 consists of 16 residues. Germline CDR1 and CDR2: SGHRS and YFSETQ. V was shortened by 0 bases and J by 7 bases, with 19 bases between the two germline ends. CDR3 region: CASSLGHTDLISGYTF. The CDR3 nucleotides are TGCGCCAGCAGCTTGGGACACACCGACCTCATTTCTGGCTACACCTTC.

This clonotype was observed at least ten times. The rearrangement uses TRBV7-2 and TRBJ2-7; 10 bases are shared with TRBD1. Germline V lookup: CDR1 SGHTA, CDR2 FQGNSA. With 5 bases clipped from V and 4 bases from J, the junction kept 11 bases outside the gene matches. The CDR3 sequence is 16 residues long. As DNA, the CDR3 is TGTGCCAGCAGCGCACGGTGGGGACAGGGGACGTACGAGCAGTACTTC. Its translation is CASSARWGQGTYEQYF.

The rearrangement links TRBV12-3 or TRBV12-4 to TRBJ1-6, with 10 positions matching TRBD1. The CDR3 runs to 17 residues. V lost 5 bases to trimming and J lost 4 bases; unmatched junction nucleotides: 8. The CDR3 sequence is CASSPPGQGDYNSPLHF. In DNA form, the CDR3 reads TGTGCCAGCAGTCCCCCCGGACAGGGGGATTATAATTCACCCCTCCACTTT.

This clonotype was counted ten times or more. The rearrangement joins TRBV11-2 to TRBJ1-2, with D perhaps matching TRBD1 (5 bases). CDR3 size: 17 residues. Germline CDR1 is SGHAT and CDR2 is FQNNGV. The ends were cut back, 1 base at V and 2 bases at J, with 17 bases in the middle. Written as DNA, the CDR3 is TGTGCCAGCAGCTTAGTCGGGTGGGCAGGGAAAAACTATGGCTACACCTTC. Protein sequence: CASSLVGWAGKNYGYTF.

This clonotype was observed many times. The chain employs TRBV5-1 and TRBJ2-1; 10 bases map to TRBD2. Germline lookup yields CDR1 SGHRS and CDR2 YFSETQ. Germline trimming cut 4 bases from V and 4 bases from J; bases unmatched to any gene: 5. This CDR3 is built from 15 residues. This chain's CDR3 is CASSDQAGGYNEQFF. DNA for the CDR3: TGCGCCAGCAGCGACCAAGCGGGGGGGTACAATGAGCAGTTCTTC.

The chain recombines TRBV19 with TRBJ1-2; 9 nucleotides match TRBD1. CDR3 size: 15 residues. The V gene end was trimmed by 6 bases and the J gene end by 4 bases; junction bases not matched to a gene: 9. The V gene's germline CDR1 is LNHDA and CDR2 SQIVND (reference sequence). The CDR3 reads CASRAGTGSTYGYTF. CDR3 coding DNA: TGTGCCAGTAGAGCCGGGACAGGGAGCACCTATGGCTACACCTTC.

This clonotype has ten or more counts. The gene calls are TRBV7-2 and TRBJ1-6; TRBD1 matches 9 bases. Germline CDR1 SGHTA, CDR2 FQGNSA. CDR3 length: 18 residues. The V gene end was trimmed by 4 bases and the J gene end by 0 bases; junction bases not matched to a gene: 7. Written as DNA, the CDR3 is TGTGCCAGCAGCTCACACAGGGGGCAAAGCTCCTATAATTCACCCCTCCACTTT. Translating it yields CASSSHRGQSSYNSPLHF.

The chain has TRBV19 and TRBJ2-3, with 15 bases that match TRBD2. The junction had 10 bases not matched to a gene; V was cut back by 6 bases and J by 6 bases. The germline gives CDR1 LNHDA, CDR2 SQIVND (reference sequence). The CDR3 extends over 17 amino acids. The CDR3 DNA follows: TGTGCCAGTAGCACAGGACTAGCGGGGGGGATGGGGGATACGCAGTATTTT. Translation gives CASSTGLAGGMGDTQYF.

This clonotype was seen repeatedly, ten times or more. The chain links TRBV27 to TRBJ1-2; no reliable D call. This CDR3 spans 13 amino acids. Looked up from germline, CDR1 is MNHEY and CDR2 is SMNVEV (reference sequence). V shed 8 bases and J shed 8 bases, with 18 bases lying between them. This CDR3 is CASSTPSGRGYTF. CDR3 nucleotide sequence: TGTGCCAGCTCCACCCCCAGCGGTCGGGGCTACACCTTC.

This clonotype has ten or more counts. The rearrangement uses TRBV20-1 and TRBJ1-3, with D possibly being TRBD1 (6 bases). CDR1 is DFQATT, CDR2 SNEGSKA, per germline (reference sequence). CDR3 size: 14 residues. V shed 5 bases and J shed 2 bases, with 13 bases lying between them. CDR3 nucleotide sequence: TGCAGTGCTCTACCAGGGGCAGCTGGAAACACCATATATTTT. Its protein product is CSALPGAAGNTIYF.

This clonotype showed up many times. The J gene is TRBJ2-5, the V gene TRBV12-3 or TRBV12-4, with a tentative D call TRBD1 (6 bases). V shed 6 bases and J shed 3 bases, with 11 bases lying between them. The CDR3 extends over 13 amino acids. The CDR3: CASRRDTEETQYF. CDR3 sequence (DNA): TGTGCCAGCAGAAGGGACACGGAAGAGACCCAGTACTTC.

This clonotype occurred many times. CDR3 DNA sequence: TGCGCCAGCAGTGAGTCCGTGGGAGGAGAGACCCAGTACTTC. This translates into CASSESVGGETQYF. The chain employs TRBV10-2 and TRBJ2-5, with D tentatively TRBD2 (6 bases). The germline gives CDR1 WSHSY, CDR2 SAAADI. The CDR3 has 14 amino acids. Trimming cost V 0 bases and J 4 bases, with 9 bases left between them.

This clonotype occurred many times. This rearrangement joins TRBV27 to TRBJ1-2, with D maybe TRBD1 (6 bases). CDR3 size: 12 residues. Germline assignment: CDR1 MNHEY and CDR2 SMNVEV (reference sequence). Trimming removed 7 bases at V and 5 bases at J, with 11 bases between. This CDR3 reads CASKQGEYGYTF. Here the CDR3 DNA reads TGTGCCAGCAAACAGGGAGAGTATGGCTACACCTTC.

This chain uses TRBV12-3 or TRBV12-4 with TRBJ1-3, with TRBD1 matching over 9 bases. CDR3 length: 15 amino acids. Trimming cost V 5 bases and J 3 bases; bases outside gene matches: 5. CDR3 DNA: TGTGCCAGCAGTAAAGGACAGGGGTATGGAAACACCATATATTTT. Translation gives CASSKGQGYGNTIYF.

This clonotype was seen at least ten times. This sequence joins TRBV7-9 and TRBJ2-1; D is undetermined. V was trimmed by 1 base and J by 0 bases, leaving 10 bases between them. The CDR3 is 16 amino acids. The V gene's germline CDR1 is SEHNR and CDR2 FQNEAQ (reference sequence). The CDR3 DNA follows: TGTGCCAGCAGCTTAGAACCGCGAAGCTCCTACAATGAGCAGTTCTTC. Its protein product is CASSLEPRSSYNEQFF.